These 28 T cell receptor beta chains share one sample of origin, sequenced in a study of T cells in Graves' hyperthyroidism and ophthalmopathy. Amplification of TCR beta CDR3 regions was performed using RNA transcripts as template. Initially, a first-round RT-PCR of the TCR CDR3 employed the HTBI primer set. Each CDR3 protein is one row after TCRdb ran MiXCR on the multiplex PCR reads. The sample lists over 500,000 distinct CDR3 sequences, about 16% occurring once. Sample: blood. These receptors were taken from a woman aged 25 to 39 with Graves' ophthalmopathy.

This clonotype was counted only a few times. The chain is built from TRBV7-8 and TRBJ1-1, with 11 bases lining up with TRBD1. The CDR3 sequence is 13 residues long. The germline V gene encodes CDR1 SGHVS and CDR2 FQNEAQ. V gave up 4 bases and J gave up 7 bases; unmatched junction bases: 2. The CDR3 bases are TGTGCCAGCAGCTATGGGACAGGGGGTGAAGCTTTCTTT. It is translated as CASSYGTGGEAFF.

In its sample, this clonotype was seen a few times. V gene TRBV24-1 combines with J gene TRBJ2-1; D unclear. CDR1 and CDR2 (germline): KGHDR, SFDVKD. The CDR3 covers 13 residues. With 4 bases removed from V and 10 bases from J, the gap between germline ends came to 13 bases. CDR3 residues: CATSDSYASEQFF. CDR3 bases: TGTGCCACCAGTGACTCCTACGCGAGCGAGCAGTTCTTC.

This clonotype was seen only a few times. The chain has TRBV28 and TRBJ2-3, with D possibly TRBD2 on 5 matching bases. CDR3 length: 14 amino acids. V was clipped by 4 bases and J by 0 bases, with 8 bases between them. Germline-derived CDR1 and CDR2 are MDHEN and SYDVKM. CDR3 nucleotide sequence: TGTGCCAGCAGTTCGAGGGCTAGCACAGATACGCAGTATTTT. Its translation is CASSSRASTDTQYF.

The V and J genes are TRBV9 and TRBJ2-3; 13 bases match TRBD2. V was clipped by 3 bases and J by 2 bases; unmatched bases: 3. Germline V gene data show CDR1 as SGDLS and CDR2 as YYNGEE. The CDR3 extends over 16 amino acids. CDR3 in DNA: TGTGCCAGCAGCGAACTAGCGGGAGGGAACACAGATACGCAGTATTTT. Translated: CASSELAGGNTDTQYF.

Only a few counts were recorded for this clonotype. This chain uses TRBV3-1 with TRBJ2-1; TRBD2 might be the D (6 bases). There are 15 residues in the CDR3. Deletions cut 3 bases from V and 5 bases from J, with 14 bases between. CDR1 is LGHDT and CDR2 is YNNKEL in the germline V gene (reference sequence). The CDR3 region is CASSQTGTSHNEQFF. CDR3 nucleotide sequence: TGTGCCAGCAGCCAGACCGGGACTTCTCACAATGAGCAGTTCTTC.

The chain couples TRBV10-2 to TRBJ2-5; 8 bases align to TRBD1. J gave up 4 bases and V 2 bases, and 3 bases lay outside the gene matches. The CDR3 has 14 residues. From germline, CDR1 is WSHSY and CDR2 SAAADI. The CDR3 nucleotides are TGCGCCAGCAGTGAGCAGGGGGCTGGAGAGACCCAGTACTTC. Protein product: CASSEQGAGETQYF.

This clonotype has only a few counts. This chain joins TRBV24-1 and TRBJ2-7; 8 bases align to TRBD1. CDR3 length: 14 residues. V was clipped by 4 bases and J by 2 bases; unmatched bases: 3. CDR1 and CDR2 (germline): KGHDR, SFDVKD. The CDR3 sequence is CATSEGQGAYEQYF. The CDR3 nucleotides are TGTGCCACCAGTGAAGGACAGGGTGCCTACGAGCAGTACTTC.

This clonotype was seen repeatedly, ten times or more. The J gene is TRBJ2-7, the V gene TRBV2, with D tentatively TRBD1 (6 bases). The CDR3 has 12 residues. CDR1 and CDR2 from the germline V gene are SNHLY and FYNNEI. Trimming removed 4 bases at V and 9 bases at J, with 13 bases between. CDR3 protein: CASSGTVLVQYF. The DNA for the CDR3 is TGTGCCAGCAGTGGGACAGTCCTAGTGCAGTACTTC.

This clonotype turned up a few times. The chain recombines TRBV4-3 with TRBJ2-2, with D maybe TRBD2 (6 bases). CDR1 and CDR2 from the germline V gene are LGHNA and YSLEER. Trimming took off 2 bases at V and 6 bases at J, with 13 bases between the two ends. This CDR3 region has 15 residues. CDR3 sequence reads: CASSQTGSPPGELFF. CDR3 sequence (DNA): TGCGCCAGCAGCCAAACCGGGAGCCCCCCCGGGGAGCTGTTTTTT.

The table lists this clonotype with many counts. CDR3 nucleotide sequence: TGCAGTGCCCTAGACCGGGACAGGGATAATCAGCCCCAGCATTTT. Protein sequence: CSALDRDRDNQPQHF. The V and J genes are TRBV20-1 and TRBJ1-5; 9 bases align to TRBD1. Per germline, CDR1 DFQATT and CDR2 SNEGSKA (reference sequence). The CDR3 runs 15 residues. J was trimmed by 4 bases and V by 6 bases; bases with no gene match: 10.

This clonotype was counted only a few times. CDR3 nucleotides: TGTGCCAGCAGTTTAAGACAGCAAGATAATTCACCCCTCCACTTT. This encodes CASSLRQQDNSPLHF. This chain links TRBV6-1 with TRBJ1-6; D might be TRBD1 (5 bases). This CDR3 contains 15 residues. Looked up from germline, CDR1 is MNHNS and CDR2 is SASEGT. V shed 5 bases and J shed 5 bases, with 13 bases lying between them.

This clonotype was found many times. The J gene is TRBJ1-1, the V gene TRBV6-1; 7 bases align to TRBD1. This CDR3 contains 15 residues. In germline, CDR1 is MNHNS, CDR2 SASEGT. V lost 6 bases and J lost 10; bases outside the gene matches: 17. The chain's CDR3 is CASRERGQAGRGAFF. Written as DNA, the CDR3 is TGTGCCAGCAGGGAGCGTGGACAGGCCGGGAGGGGAGCTTTCTTT.

This clonotype turned up a few times. This chain links TRBV7-6 with TRBJ2-3; tentatively, D is TRBD2 (6 bases). Germline V gene lookup returns CDR1 SGHVS and CDR2 FNYEAQ. CDR3 size: 16 residues. Trimming shortened V by 5 bases and J by 0 bases, and 15 bases separated the two germline ends. For the CDR3, the DNA is TGTGCCAGCAGCGTGAAGGGCGGGATAAGCACAGATACGCAGTATTTT. This codes for CASSVKGGISTDTQYF. Together with reference TRBV7-6 and TRBJ2-3, the CDR3 gives the full variable domain: GAGVSQSPRYKVTKRGQDVALRCDPISGHVSLYWYRQALGQGPEFLTYFNYEAQQDKSGLPNDRFSAERPEGSISTLTIQRTEQRDSAMYRCASSVKGGISTDTQYFGPGTRLTVL.

The sample holds many counts of this clonotype. The chain recombines TRBV28 with TRBJ2-7, with D perhaps TRBD2 (5 bases). CDR1 and CDR2 (germline): MDHEN, SYDVKM. V was shortened by 7 bases and J by 7 bases, with 17 bases between the two germline ends. The CDR3 spans 13 residues. CDR3 protein: CASTPQHGVEQYF. The CDR3 bases are TGTGCCAGCACCCCTCAACACGGGGTAGAGCAGTACTTC.

Note on this clonotype: The junction departs from the called germline gene at one end, perhaps through a read error. The V gene is TRBV28, the J gene TRBJ2-7; D tentatively fits TRBD1 or TRBD2 (5 bases each). This CDR3 has 13 residues. The germline V gene has CDR1 MDHEN and CDR2 SYDVKM. The CDR3 nucleotides read TGTGCCGGCAGGGACGAGGGCCTTTACGAGCAGTACTTC. Translation gives CAGRDEGLYEQYF. Supplemented by reference TRBV28 and TRBJ2-7, the full variable domain reads DVKVTQSSRYLVKRTGEKVFLECVQDMDHENMFWYRQDPGLGLRLIYFSYDVKMKEKGDIPEGYSVSREKKERFSLILESASTNQTSMYLCAGRDEGLYEQYFGPGTRLTVT.

Many counts were recorded for this clonotype. The genes are TRBV12-3 or TRBV12-4 and TRBJ1-2; D not resolved. The V and J ends lost 5 bases and 4 bases respectively, with 14 bases between them. This CDR3 is 14 amino acids long. The CDR3 DNA sequence: TGTGCCAGCAGTCCCCGGGAGGATTCCTATGGCTACACCTTC. It encodes CASSPREDSYGYTF.

The rearrangement links TRBV19 to TRBJ2-1; 8 nucleotides align to TRBD2. This CDR3 contains 14 residues. Germline assignment: CDR1 LNHDA and CDR2 SQIVND (reference sequence). V lost 3 bases, J lost 8 bases, and 6 bases stayed unmatched. The CDR3 DNA sequence: TGTGCCAGTAGTATTGGGCGGGAGGTTGATGAGCAGTTCTTC. This sequence encodes CASSIGREVDEQFF.

This clonotype was observed many times. The rearrangement links TRBV29-1 to TRBJ2-5; maybe TRBD2 (7 bases). The CDR3 is 14 amino acids. Between the trimmed V and J ends, which lost 2 bases and 3 bases, there was a span of 13 bases. In germline, CDR1 is SQVTM, CDR2 ANQGSEA. CDR3 nucleotide sequence: TGCAGCGTTGAAAAGCAGGGGACTAAAGAGACCCAGTACTTC. It is translated as CSVEKQGTKETQYF.

This clonotype was recorded at least ten times. The rearrangement links TRBV4-1 to TRBJ2-7; D is unclear. The V end was cut by 0 bases, the J end by 0 bases, with 6 bases between. CDR3 length: 14 residues. The germline gives CDR1 MGHRA, CDR2 YSYEKL. The DNA of the CDR3 is TGCGCCAGCAGCCAAGAACCAAACTCCTACGAGCAGTACTTC. This sequence encodes CASSQEPNSYEQYF.

The chain links TRBV5-1 to TRBJ2-5; 7 bases are shared with TRBD1. The CDR3 extends over 15 amino acids. In germline, CDR1 is SGHRS, CDR2 YFSETQ. V was clipped by 0 bases and J by 0 bases; unmatched bases: 2. The CDR3 DNA reads as TGCGCCAGCAGCTTGGCGACAGGGAACCAAGAGACCCAGTACTTC. This encodes CASSLATGNQETQYF.

This clonotype was seen many times. The gene calls are TRBV29-1 and TRBJ2-1, with D perhaps matching TRBD1 (6 bases). CDR1 is SQVTM and CDR2 is ANQGSEA in the germline V gene. The V end was cut by 6 bases, the J end by 3 bases, with 21 bases between. The CDR3 covers 16 residues. The CDR3 is CSVRTQGMRNYNEQFF. The CDR3 DNA follows: TGCAGCGTCCGGACTCAGGGGATGAGGAACTACAATGAGCAGTTCTTC.

There are many counts of this clonotype. The V gene is TRBV6-1, the J gene TRBJ1-1; unclear D gene. The V and J ends lost 8 bases and 0 bases respectively, with 13 bases between them. The CDR3 is made up of 14 amino acids. The germline V gene has CDR1 MNHNS and CDR2 SASEGT. The CDR3 sequence is CASLPEGMNTEAFF. As DNA, the CDR3 is TGTGCCAGCTTACCTGAGGGTATGAACACTGAAGCTTTCTTT.

This clonotype has just a few counts. Germline is not matched at one junction end, which may reflect a read error. This chain uses TRBV12-3 or TRBV12-4 with TRBJ1-1, with D unclear. This CDR3 is 13 amino acids long. The CDR3: CASSPLGNTEASF. The CDR3, as DNA: TGTGCCAGCAGCCCTCTAGGGAACACTGAAGCTTCCTTT.

This clonotype has at least ten counts. CDR3 residues: CASRMGKDTQYF. The CDR3 DNA sequence: TGCGCCAGCAGGATGGGGAAGGATACGCAGTATTTT. The chain uses TRBV5-1 and TRBJ2-3; D is unresolved. Deletions cut 5 bases from V and 6 bases from J, with 10 bases between. This CDR3 has 12 residues. CDR1 is SGHRS, CDR2 YFSETQ, per germline.

This clonotype was observed many times. The chain couples TRBV20-1 to TRBJ1-1; D not certain. The CDR3 covers 13 residues. Trimming took off 5 bases at V and 3 bases at J, with 13 bases between the two ends. Germline V gives CDR1 DFQATT, CDR2 SNEGSKA (reference sequence). DNA of the CDR3: TGCAGTGCTCACCAGGTACTACACACTGAAGCTTTCTTT. Its protein is CSAHQVLHTEAFF.

This clonotype was seen at least ten times. The rearrangement joins TRBV20-1 to TRBJ2-7; 11 bases align to TRBD2. The CDR3 runs to 15 residues. V gave up 0 bases and J gave up 2 bases; unmatched junction bases: 3. CDR1 is DFQATT, CDR2 SNEGSKA, per germline (reference sequence). For the CDR3, the DNA is TGCAGTGCTAGAGATCCGGGACTAGCGGCCTACGAGCAGTACTTC. As protein: CSARDPGLAAYEQYF.

V and J are TRBV19 and TRBJ2-5, with TRBD1 identical over 9 bases. The CDR3 is made up of 15 amino acids. The V segment lost 6 bases and the J segment 5 bases; nucleotides outside the gene matches: 10. CDR1 is LNHDA, CDR2 SQIVND, per germline (reference sequence). CDR3 region: CASRGRQGGKETQYF. The CDR3 DNA reads TGTGCCAGTAGAGGTCGACAGGGGGGGAAGGAGACCCAGTACTTC. Looking up the rest from reference TRBV19 and TRBJ2-5 gives the full variable domain: DGGITQSPKYLFRKEGQNVTLSCEQNLNHDAMYWYRQDPGQGLRLIYYSQIVNDFQKGDIAEGYSVSREKKESFPLTVTSAQKNPTAFYLCASRGRQGGKETQYFGPGTRLLVL.

This clonotype was detected many times. The chain recombines TRBV4-2 with TRBJ2-7; D perhaps matches TRBD1 (5 bases). The V and J ends lost 0 bases and 3 bases respectively, with 9 bases between them. The length of the CDR3 is 14 residues. Germline values: CDR1 LGHNA, CDR2 YNFKEQ. CDR3 protein: CASSQDNQGYEQYF. CDR3 coding DNA: TGTGCCAGCAGCCAAGATAACCAGGGCTACGAGCAGTACTTC.